What follows are 21 T cell receptor beta chains derived from one specimen sequenced in a study of T cell responses to AZD1222 COVID-19 vaccine. TCRdb keeps only in-frame clones here, not all; method: immunoSEQ multiplex PCR. Here the sample spans some 180,000 clones, over 85% being singletons. The sequencing here drew on peripheral blood, taken 28 days after the second dose of the MenACWY control vaccine. The origin of the receptors is an adult who received the MenACWY meningococcal vaccine as a control.

V usage is TRBV5-5 and J usage is TRBJ1-6; D perhaps matches TRBD1 (5 bases). Trimming shortened V by 3 bases and J by 7 bases, and 20 bases separated the two germline ends. This CDR3 comprises 17 residues. Germline V CDR1 and CDR2: SGHKS, YYEKEE (reference sequence). Written as DNA, the CDR3 is TGTGCCAGCAGCTACCCAAGTGGGGGGTTGGGGAATTCACCCCTCCACTTT. Protein sequence: CASSYPSGGLGNSPLHF.

This chain links TRBV7-9 with TRBJ1-2; D is unclear. Trimming removed 1 base at V and 2 bases at J, with 5 bases between. Germline V CDR1 and CDR2: SEHNR, FQNEAQ (reference sequence). CDR3 length: 13 amino acids. The CDR3: CASSLVENYGYTF. In nucleotides, the CDR3 is TGTGCCAGCAGCTTAGTGGAGAACTATGGCTACACCTTC.

The V and J genes are TRBV5-1 and TRBJ2-3; the D gene is possibly TRBD1 (6 bases). The CDR3 contains 14 residues. CDR1 is SGHRS and CDR2 is YFSETQ in the germline V gene. Between the trimmed V and J ends, which lost 4 bases and 0 bases, there was a span of 9 bases. CDR3 nucleotide sequence: TGCGCCAGCAGCCAACAGGGTAGCACAGATACGCAGTATTTT. Translation: CASSQQGSTDTQYF. The entire variable domain, with the rest obtained from reference TRBV5-1 and TRBJ2-3, is as follows: KAGVTQTPRYLIKTRGQQVTLSCSPISGHRSVSWYQQTPGQGLQFLFEYFSETQRNKGNFPGRFSGRQFSNSRSEMNVSTLELGDSALYLCASSQQGSTDTQYFGPGTRLTVL.

The rearrangement links TRBV7-9 to TRBJ2-7; either TRBD1 or TRBD2 may supply D (5 bases each). Trimming left V 1 base short and J 2 bases short, with 9 bases between. CDR1 is SEHNR, CDR2 FQNEAQ, per germline (reference sequence). This CDR3 spans 14 amino acids. In DNA form, the CDR3 reads TGTGCCAGCAGCTTAGGCAGGGACCCCTACGAGCAGTACTTC. Encoded protein: CASSLGRDPYEQYF. The entire variable domain, with the rest obtained from reference TRBV7-9 and TRBJ2-7, is as follows: DTGVSQNPRHKITKRGQNVTFRCDPISEHNRLYWYRQTLGQGPEFLTYFQNEAQLEKSRLLSDRFSAERPKGSFSTLEIQRTEQGDSAMYLCASSLGRDPYEQYFGPGTRLTVT.

The table lists this clone with a count of one. The chain is built from TRBV6-5 and TRBJ2-4, with D possibly matching TRBD1 (5 bases). The V gene lost 6 bases and the J gene lost 1 base, with 13 bases spanning the gap. CDR1 and CDR2 (germline): MNHEY, SVGAGI. CDR3 length: 15 amino acids. In nucleotides, the CDR3 is TGTGCCAGCAGCTATCGACCAGGGGCCAAAAACATTCAGTACTTC. Translating it yields CASSYRPGAKNIQYF.

J is TRBJ2-2 and V is TRBV18; no clear D gene. Germline lookup yields CDR1 KGHSH and CDR2 LQKENI. The CDR3 is 17 residues long. Trimming removed 3 bases at V and 4 bases at J, with 18 bases between. This CDR3 reads CASSPFPPARSTGELFF. In DNA form, the CDR3 reads TGTGCCAGCTCACCTTTCCCCCCAGCGCGGAGCACCGGGGAGCTGTTTTTT. Variable domain in full (rest from reference TRBV18 and TRBJ2-2): NAGVMQNPRHLVRRRGQEARLRCSPMKGHSHVYWYRQLPEEGLKFMVYLQKENIIDESGMPKERFSAEFPKEGPSILRIQQVVRGDSAAYFCASSPFPPARSTGELFFGEGSRLTVL.

The rearrangement joins TRBV28 to TRBJ1-4; D perhaps matches TRBD1 (6 bases). There are 16 residues in the CDR3. CDR1 and CDR2 from the germline V gene are MDHEN and SYDVKM. Trimming shortened V by 6 bases and J by 3 bases, and 17 bases separated the two germline ends. CDR3 DNA sequence: TGTGCCAGCAGCCAACAGGGTGGGGGCCCTAATGAAAAACTGTTTTTT. The encoded protein is CASSQQGGGPNEKLFF.

V and J are TRBV6-2 or TRBV6-3 and TRBJ1-1; perhaps TRBD1 as D (5 bases). Germline values: CDR1 MNHEY, CDR2 SVGEGT. The CDR3 loop spans 16 amino acids. The V gene lost 2 bases and the J gene lost 5 bases, with 18 bases spanning the gap. DNA of the CDR3: TGTGCCAGCAGTTACGGGCAGGATCCCGGGGGGACTGAAGCTTTCTTT. Its protein is CASSYGQDPGGTEAFF.

The chain joins TRBV3-1 (or the pseudogene TRBV3-2) to TRBJ1-3; 8 nucleotides agree with TRBD1. There are 14 residues in the CDR3. In germline, CDR1 is LGHDT, CDR2 YNNKEL (reference sequence). V trimming: 4 bases; J trimming: 8 bases; junction bases outside the gene matches: 7. The CDR3 sequence: CASSPRTGSHTIYF. The CDR3 DNA sequence: TGTGCCAGCAGCCCCAGGACAGGGTCCCACACCATATATTTT.

The chain recombines TRBV9 with TRBJ2-1, with TRBD2 as a possible D gene (5 bases). V gave up 0 bases and J gave up 10 bases, with 14 bases separating them. The germline CDR1 and CDR2 sequences are SGDLS and YYNGEE. The length of the CDR3 is 14 residues. CDR3 sequence (DNA): TGTGCCAGCAGCGTAGGCGGGCCCGGAGTGGAGCAGTTCTTC. Translated, it gives CASSVGGPGVEQFF.

The CDR3 region is CASSLETETRGADTQYF. The CDR3 bases are TGCGCCAGCAGCTTGGAAACCGAGACTAGAGGCGCAGATACGCAGTATTTT. The chain carries TRBV5-1 and TRBJ2-3, with D tentatively TRBD2 (6 bases). The CDR3 loop spans 17 amino acids. Trimming left V 0 bases short and J 4 bases short, with 18 bases between. Germline V lookup: CDR1 SGHRS, CDR2 YFSETQ.

The chain carries TRBV25-1 and TRBJ2-1, with 10 bases lining up with TRBD2. Germline CDR1 reads MGHDK; CDR2 reads SYGVNS. The V segment lost 3 bases and the J segment 9 bases; nucleotides outside the gene matches: 11. This CDR3 contains 16 residues. CDR3 sequence: CASSDQREGQTLEQFF. DNA of the CDR3: TGTGCCAGCAGTGATCAGCGGGAGGGCCAAACTCTTGAGCAGTTCTTC.

The J gene is TRBJ2-2, the V gene TRBV19; D possibly uses TRBD1 or TRBD2 (5 bases each). The CDR3 is 15 residues long. From germline, CDR1 is LNHDA and CDR2 SQIVND (reference sequence). Trimming removed 7 bases at V and 6 bases at J, with 18 bases between. In DNA form, the CDR3 reads TGTGCCAGTACCCCTCGGGGCCAGTGGGCCGGGGAGCTGTTTTTT. Translation: CASTPRGQWAGELFF.

The V call is TRBV29-1, the J call TRBJ2-3; D may be TRBD1 or TRBD2 (5 bases each). This CDR3 comprises 14 residues. The germline gives CDR1 SQVTM, CDR2 ANQGSEA. Trimming shortened V by 4 bases and J by 4 bases, and 15 bases separated the two germline ends. The DNA of the CDR3 is TGCAGCGTTGTGAGACGGGACGAGGCAGATACGCAGTATTTT. Amino acids: CSVVRRDEADTQYF.

The chain links TRBV9 to TRBJ2-7; 12 bases line up with TRBD2. CDR3 length: 15 residues. Germline trimming cut 0 bases from V and 6 bases from J; bases unmatched to any gene: 4. In germline, CDR1 is SGDLS, CDR2 YYNGEE. The CDR3 DNA sequence: TGTGCCAGCAGCGTAGGGACTAGCGGGACCTTCGAGCAGTACTTC. The encoded protein is CASSVGTSGTFEQYF. The full variable domain, completed using reference TRBV9 and TRBJ2-7, is DSGVTQTPKHLITATGQRVTLRCSPRSGDLSVYWYQQSLDQGLQFLIQYYNGEERAKGNILERFSAQQFPDLHSELNLSSLELGDSALYFCASSVGTSGTFEQYFGPGTRLTVT.

This chain connects TRBV19 to TRBJ1-2, with D perhaps TRBD1 (5 bases). The CDR3 is 15 amino acids. V dropped 5 bases and J dropped 4 bases, with 17 bases sitting between them. Germline CDR1 is LNHDA and CDR2 is SQIVND (reference sequence). The CDR3 here is CASSETGARSYGYTF. CDR3 coding DNA: TGTGCCAGTAGTGAAACCGGGGCAAGAAGCTATGGCTACACCTTC.

A few counts support this clone. The chain carries TRBV30 and TRBJ1-1; TRBD1 is a possible D gene (5 bases). Trimming took off 0 bases at V and 5 bases at J, with 10 bases between the two ends. The CDR3 has 13 amino acids. The germline gives CDR1 GTSNPN, CDR2 SVGIG (reference sequence). CDR3 in DNA: TGTGCCTGGAGTGTAGCAGGGCTGACTGAAGCTTTCTTT. Translating it yields CAWSVAGLTEAFF.

The chain recombines TRBV6-4 with TRBJ2-3; perhaps TRBD1 as D (6 bases). The CDR3 runs to 14 residues. Germline CDR1 is MRHNA and CDR2 is SNTAGT. Trimming cost V 8 bases and J 0 bases, with 12 bases left between them. The CDR3 region has the DNA TGTGCCAGCTCGGCAGGGGCTAGCACAGATACGCAGTATTTT. This translates into CASSAGASTDTQYF.

The rearrangement links TRBV28 to TRBJ2-2; D possibly corresponds to TRBD1 (5 bases). The CDR3 is 16 residues long. V was pared by 7 bases and J by 6 bases, with 21 bases between. Germline V gene lookup returns CDR1 MDHEN and CDR2 SYDVKM. Here the CDR3 reads CASTPPRASVAGELFF. CDR3 nucleotide sequence: TGTGCCAGCACCCCTCCCAGGGCTTCTGTCGCCGGGGAGCTGTTTTTT.

The chain recombines TRBV19 with TRBJ1-3; no definite D call. Trimming left V 7 bases short and J 1 base short, with 20 bases between. CDR1 and CDR2 (germline): LNHDA, SQIVND (reference sequence). This CDR3 has 17 amino acids. The CDR3 spells CASTSTVGIGSGNTIYF. The CDR3 DNA follows: TGTGCCAGTACCTCCACCGTGGGGATAGGATCTGGAAACACCATATATTTT.

V is TRBV10-3 and J is TRBJ2-6, with no clear D. Between the trimmed V and J ends, which lost 4 bases and 0 bases, there was a span of 10 bases. Per the germline V gene, CDR1 is ENHRY and CDR2 is SYGVKD. The length of the CDR3 is 16 residues. CDR3 protein: CAISGAASSGANVLTF. The DNA for the CDR3 is TGTGCCATCAGTGGAGCCGCGAGCTCTGGGGCCAACGTCCTGACTTTC.